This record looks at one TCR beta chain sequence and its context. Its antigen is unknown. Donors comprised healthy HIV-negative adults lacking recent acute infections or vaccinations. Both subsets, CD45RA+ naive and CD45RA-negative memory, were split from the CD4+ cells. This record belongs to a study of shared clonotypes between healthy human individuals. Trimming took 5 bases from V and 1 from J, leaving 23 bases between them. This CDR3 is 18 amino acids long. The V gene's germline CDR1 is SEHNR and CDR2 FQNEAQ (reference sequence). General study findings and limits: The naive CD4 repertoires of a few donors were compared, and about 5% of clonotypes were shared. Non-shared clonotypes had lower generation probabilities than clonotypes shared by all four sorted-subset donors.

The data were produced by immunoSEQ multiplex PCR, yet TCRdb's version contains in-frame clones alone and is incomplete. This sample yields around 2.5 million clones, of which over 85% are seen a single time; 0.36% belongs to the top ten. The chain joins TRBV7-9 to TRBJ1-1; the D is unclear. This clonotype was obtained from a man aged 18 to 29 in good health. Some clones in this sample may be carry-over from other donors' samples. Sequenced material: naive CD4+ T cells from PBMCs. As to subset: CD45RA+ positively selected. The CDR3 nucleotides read TGTGCCAGCAGCCCAATAGCGGGCGGACGACAAGGGAACACTGAAGCTTTCTTT. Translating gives CASSPIAGGRQGNTEAFF.